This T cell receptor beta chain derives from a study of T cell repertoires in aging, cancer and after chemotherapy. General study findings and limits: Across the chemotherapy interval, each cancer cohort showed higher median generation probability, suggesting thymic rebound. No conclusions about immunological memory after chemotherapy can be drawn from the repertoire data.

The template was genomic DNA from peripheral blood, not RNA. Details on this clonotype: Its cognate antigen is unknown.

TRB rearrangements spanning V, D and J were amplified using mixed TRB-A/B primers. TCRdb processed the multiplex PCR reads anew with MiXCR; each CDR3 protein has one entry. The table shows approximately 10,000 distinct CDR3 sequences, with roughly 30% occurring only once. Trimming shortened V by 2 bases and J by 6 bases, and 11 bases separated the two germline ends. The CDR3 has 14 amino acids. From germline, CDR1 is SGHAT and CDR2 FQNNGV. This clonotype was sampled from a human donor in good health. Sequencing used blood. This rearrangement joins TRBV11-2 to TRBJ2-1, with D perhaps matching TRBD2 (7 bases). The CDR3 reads CASSLLGGANEQFF. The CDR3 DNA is TGTGCCAGCAGCTTATTAGGGGGGGCCAATGAGCAGTTCTTC.